This T cell receptor beta chain was sequenced in a study of vaccination and CD4 T cells after COVID-19. Study background: The authors exposed cells to overlapping spike peptides derived from SARS-CoV-2, HCoV-NL63, HCoV-OC43 and HCoV-229E.

Cultured CD4+ T-cell DNA underwent Oncomine TCR Beta short-read sequencing. Via MiXCR, TCRdb re-called the PCR reads, giving one row per CDR3 protein. The profile shows about 20,000 distinct CDR3 sequences, 45% to 70% of them singletons. Treatment described: approximately 10-day PBMC culture with coronavirus spike peptide pools or control peptides (ViraFEST assay). T cells were expanded with peptide pools, and expanded clonotypes were identified by TCR sequencing. At both days 3 and 7, half the medium was replaced with fresh IL-2 medium. Turning to this clonotype: What it binds is unknown.

Sequencing input: CD4+ T cells from blood, cultured in vitro. This receptor was taken from a human donor who had recovered from COVID-19.

The CDR3 spells CASSSYTSGANVLTF. The DNA for the CDR3 is TGTGCCAGCAGTTCCTATACCTCTGGGGCCAACGTCCTGACTTTC. This chain joins TRBV27 and TRBJ2-6; D unclear. Germline CDR1 reads MNHEY; CDR2 reads SMNVEV (reference sequence). The CDR3 loop spans 15 amino acids. V lost 4 bases and J 0 bases, leaving 7 bases between the germline ends.